Reported below is one T cell receptor beta chain. Its antigen remains unidentified. This specimen comes from a study of neurological immune-mediated disorders. Whole-study findings and limits: TCR clonal expansion peaked in HTLV-1-associated myelopathy patients and was lowest in multiple sclerosis patients. There were no CDR3 amino acid sequences shared by expanded clones across subjects, a result suggesting private repertoires in all groups.

From 2 million PBMCs stored at -80 C, the unsorted libraries were generated. The CDR3 contains 14 residues. Trimming cost V 6 bases and J 8 bases; bases outside gene matches: 4. Per the germline V gene, CDR1 is SGHTA and CDR2 is FQGTGA. The cDNA was generated through 5'RACE incorporating 10-nucleotide random UMIs. TCRdb re-derived calls from the 5' RACE reads in MiXCR, one entry per CDR3 protein. The table has 55,000 to 65,000 distinct CDR3 sequences, more than 9.5% seen once; the top ten hold approximately 12%. V and J are TRBV7-3 and TRBJ2-1, with 13 bases fitting TRBD2. The TCR was taken from a woman aged 60-70 years with HTLV-1-associated myelopathy (HAM/TSP). The sequencing sample was made of PBMCs. The CDR3 nucleotides read TGTGCCAGCAGTGGGACTAGCGGGACCGATGAGCAGTTCTTC. This encodes CASSGTSGTDEQFF. Based on the CDR3 plus reference TRBV7-3 and TRBJ2-1, the full variable domain is GAGVSQTPSNKVTEKGKYVELRCDPISGHTALYWYRQSLGQGPEFLIYFQGTGAADDSGLPNDRFFAVRPEGSVSTLKIQRTERGDSAVYLCASSGTSGTDEQFFGPGTRLTVL.